This TCR beta chain emerged from a study of blood T cells in healthy people across ages. Findings of the study overall: TCR beta diversity per million T cells fell roughly linearly with age.

This clonotype was picked up a small number of times. The antigen is not known. V lost 5 bases and J lost 4; bases outside the gene matches: 4. Germline V gene data show CDR1 as SGHVS and CDR2 as FQNEAQ. This CDR3 contains 14 residues. Alongside a J-beta primer mix, a sample-barcoded 5' primer served in a second PCR lasting about 7 to 11 cycles. Each of the cDNA molecules was tagged by a template-switch adaptor with 12 random nucleotides. TCRdb passed the 5' RACE reads through MiXCR, listing each CDR3 protein once. This sample yields 600,000 or so distinct CDR3 sequences, of which about 28% are seen a single time; around a sixth belongs to the top ten.

Sequencing input: blood. The chain employs TRBV7-8 and TRBJ2-3, with 9 bases matching TRBD1. This clonotype was sampled from a woman at least 80 years old in good health. CDR3 nucleotides: TGTGCCAGCAGCGTGGGACAGGGCCCAGATACGCAGTATTTT. Translation: CASSVGQGPDTQYF.